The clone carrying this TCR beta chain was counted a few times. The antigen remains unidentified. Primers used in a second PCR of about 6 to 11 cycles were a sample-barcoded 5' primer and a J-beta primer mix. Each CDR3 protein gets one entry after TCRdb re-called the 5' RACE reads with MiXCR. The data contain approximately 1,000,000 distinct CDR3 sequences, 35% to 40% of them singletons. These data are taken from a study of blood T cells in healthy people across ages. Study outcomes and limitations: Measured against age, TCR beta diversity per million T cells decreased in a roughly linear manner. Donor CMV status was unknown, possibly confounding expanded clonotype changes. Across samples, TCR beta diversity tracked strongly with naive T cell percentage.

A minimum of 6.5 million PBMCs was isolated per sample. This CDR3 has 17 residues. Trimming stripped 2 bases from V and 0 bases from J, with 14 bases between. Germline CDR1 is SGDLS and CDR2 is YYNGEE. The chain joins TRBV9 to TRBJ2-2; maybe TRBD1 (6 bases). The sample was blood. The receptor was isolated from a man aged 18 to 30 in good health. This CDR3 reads CASSVPDRSANTGELFF. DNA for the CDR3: TGTGCCAGCAGCGTCCCCGACAGGTCCGCGAACACCGGGGAGCTGTTTTTT.